This T cell receptor (beta chain) came from a study of T cell repertoires in cytomegalovirus infection. For the study at large: It was the public TCR beta signatures that indicated both CMV infection and matching HLA type.

TCRdb independently ran MiXCR on the reads; one entry per CDR3 protein. The table has around 550,000 distinct CDR3 sequences, 26% seen once. V shed 7 bases and J 4 bases; nucleotides not matched to a gene: 1. Looked up from germline, CDR1 is LNHDA and CDR2 is SQIVND (reference sequence). The CDR3 spans 12 residues. Study outcomes and limitations: CMV-specific HLA-C-restricted TCR beta clonotypes dominated the ex vivo response. Identification of carriers of CMV plus the relevant HLA was achieved through cumulative public TCR beta family frequency.

On this clonotype: Its antigen is unknown.

V is TRBV19 and J is TRBJ2-5, with TRBD1 matching 9 bases. Sequences were obtained from PBMCs. The origin of this receptor is a human donor in good health (CMV status not recorded). Some clones in this sample may be carry-over from other donors' samples. The CDR3 region is CASMDRGETQYF. The CDR3 DNA follows: TGTGCCAGTATGGACAGGGGAGAGACCCAGTACTTC.